These 23 T cell receptor beta chains originate from one sample sequenced in a study of OX40 agonist ivuxolimab in advanced cancers. Repertoires were generated with immunoSEQ multiplex PCR, while TCRdb's copy carries only in-frame clones and drops some. Of approximately 80,000 clones listed, roughly 94% are singletons. Sequences were derived from CD4+ or CD8+ T cells sorted from blood, sampled in a trial of the OX40 agonist ivuxolimab. These receptor sequences come from an adult with an advanced solid tumor such as melanoma, head and neck, liver or kidney cancer.

This chain uses TRBV27 with TRBJ2-7; unclear D gene. This CDR3 comprises 14 residues. Trimming left V 3 bases short and J 0 bases short, with 9 bases between. Germline V gene lookup returns CDR1 MNHEY and CDR2 SMNVEV (reference sequence). The CDR3 DNA reads TGTGCCAGCAGTTTGATAGGGCGCTCCTACGAGCAGTACTTC. It specifies CASSLIGRSYEQYF.

The rearrangement links TRBV19 to TRBJ1-2; D gene uncertain. The CDR3 has 11 amino acids. The V end lost 6 bases, the J end lost 4 bases, and 6 bases lay between the germline ends. Germline CDR1 is LNHDA and CDR2 is SQIVND (reference sequence). In DNA form, the CDR3 reads TGTGCCAGTAGGGATGGCTATGGCTACACCTTC. Amino acid sequence: CASRDGYGYTF.

This clone was found once. The chain is built from TRBV30 and TRBJ1-5; TRBD1 aligns across 9 bases. This CDR3 contains 18 residues. J was trimmed by 0 bases and V by 1 base; bases with no gene match: 10. Germline V gene data show CDR1 as GTSNPN and CDR2 as SVGIG (reference sequence). This CDR3 reads CAWSDGQGPPFSNQPQHF. DNA of the CDR3: TGTGCCTGGAGTGACGGACAGGGGCCACCATTTAGCAATCAGCCCCAGCATTTT.

The chain couples TRBV5-6 to TRBJ2-2; no clear D gene. V was trimmed by 3 bases and J by 2 bases, leaving 5 bases between them. Germline CDR1 and CDR2: SGHDT and YYEEEE. The CDR3 extends over 13 amino acids. The CDR3, as DNA: TGTGCCAGCAGCTCCACTAACACCGGGGAGCTGTTTTTT. Translation: CASSSTNTGELFF. The full variable domain, rest sourced from reference TRBV5-6 and TRBJ2-2, is DAGVTQSPTHLIKTRGQQVTLRCSPKSGHDTVSWYQQALGQGPQFIFQYYEEEERQRGNFPDRFSGHQFPNYSSELNVNALLLGDSALYLCASSSTNTGELFFGEGSRLTVL.

This clone was recorded only once. The chain uses TRBV6-5 and TRBJ1-5, with a possible D match to TRBD1 (5 bases). V was cut by 2 bases and J by 2 bases, with 13 bases left in between. The CDR3 totals 16 residues. Per germline, CDR1 MNHEY and CDR2 SVGAGI. CDR3 DNA sequence: TGTGCCAGCAGTTACCAGGGCCCCGCTGGCAATCAGCCCCAGCATTTT. Amino acid sequence: CASSYQGPAGNQPQHF.

The gene calls are TRBV5-4 and TRBJ2-7, with TRBD1 matching over 7 bases. The CDR3 runs to 13 residues. V shed 4 bases, J shed 3 bases, and the junction held 4 bases outside the gene matches. Germline CDR1 and CDR2: SGHNT and YYREEE (reference sequence). DNA for the CDR3: TGTGCCAGCAGCGGAGGACAGGACTACGAGCAGTACTTC. Protein sequence: CASSGGQDYEQYF.

The chain carries TRBV7-9 and TRBJ2-1; D is possibly TRBD1 (6 bases). The germline V gene has CDR1 SEHNR and CDR2 FQNEAQ (reference sequence). Trimming took 6 bases from V and 9 from J, leaving 21 bases between them. This CDR3 region has 15 residues. The CDR3 loop is CASSTSGAVNGEQFF. CDR3 in DNA: TGTGCCAGCAGTACCTCAGGGGCGGTTAATGGTGAGCAGTTCTTC.

CDR3 sequence: CASSEAPSGSYEQYF. The CDR3 coding sequence is TGTGCCAGCAGTGAAGCGCCTAGCGGGAGCTACGAGCAGTACTTC. The chain uses TRBV6-1 and TRBJ2-7; 10 nucleotides line up with TRBD2. This CDR3 is built from 15 residues. The germline gives CDR1 MNHNS, CDR2 SASEGT. The V segment lost 0 bases and the J segment 3 bases; nucleotides outside the gene matches: 2.

The DNA for the CDR3 is TGTGCCATCAGTGAGCCGTCTAGCGTAAAAAACAATGAGCAGTTCTTC. As protein: CAISEPSSVKNNEQFF. This chain joins TRBV10-3 and TRBJ2-1, with D possibly TRBD2 on 6 matching bases. Germline V gene sequence: CDR1 ENHRY, CDR2 SYGVKD. V dropped 2 bases and J dropped 5 bases, with 16 bases sitting between them. The CDR3 sequence is 16 residues long.

The rearrangement links TRBV15 to TRBJ2-1; D is unresolved. CDR1 and CDR2 from the germline V gene are LNHNV and YYDKDF (reference sequence). The CDR3 contains 13 residues. V was shortened by 0 bases and J by 5 bases, with 5 bases between the two germline ends. CDR3 loop: CATSRDQHNEQFF. CDR3 coding DNA: TGTGCCACCAGCAGAGATCAGCACAATGAGCAGTTCTTC.

The chain carries TRBV5-5 and TRBJ1-1; D possibly corresponds to TRBD1 (5 bases). Germline V gives CDR1 SGHKS, CDR2 YYEKEE (reference sequence). This CDR3 has 15 residues. V was trimmed by 5 bases and J by 2 bases, leaving 16 bases between them. For the CDR3, the DNA is TGTGCCAGCAGTGAAATCGGGGCTCTAAACACTGAAGCTTTCTTT. Amino acid sequence: CASSEIGALNTEAFF.

The chain recombines TRBV9 with TRBJ1-2; D gene ambiguous. V was cut by 4 bases and J by 9 bases, with 13 bases left in between. CDR1 and CDR2 (germline): SGDLS, YYNGEE. This CDR3 has 12 residues. CDR3 sequence: CASSQQTGRYTF. CDR3 in DNA: TGTGCCAGCAGCCAACAGACCGGGCGCTACACCTTC.

The gene calls are TRBV28 and TRBJ2-7; perhaps TRBD2 as D (5 bases). Germline CDR1 is MDHEN and CDR2 is SYDVKM. The CDR3 is 15 amino acids. Deletions cut 1 base from V and 2 bases from J, with 12 bases between. CDR3 in amino acids: CASSLSGGRPYEQYF. In nucleotides, the CDR3 is TGTGCCAGCAGTTTATCGGGCGGGCGCCCCTACGAGCAGTACTTC.

The chain uses TRBV19 and TRBJ2-4; D not resolved. V dropped 3 bases and J dropped 3 bases, with 15 bases sitting between them. CDR1 and CDR2 (germline): LNHDA, SQIVND (reference sequence). CDR3 length equals 16 residues. The CDR3, as DNA: TGTGCCAGTAGTATTTTCTCCGCCGGAGTCAAAAACATTCAGTACTTC. It yields the protein CASSIFSAGVKNIQYF.

The rearrangement links TRBV9 to TRBJ2-7; D gene uncertain. CDR3 size: 14 residues. V lost 0 bases and J lost 2, with 9 bases in between. Germline V CDR1 and CDR2: SGDLS, YYNGEE. CDR3 nucleotide sequence: TGTGCCAGCAGCGTAGCTGGGCAAGCCTACGAGCAGTACTTC. Its protein is CASSVAGQAYEQYF. The full variable domain, with the rest looked up from reference TRBV9 and TRBJ2-7, is DSGVTQTPKHLITATGQRVTLRCSPRSGDLSVYWYQQSLDQGLQFLIQYYNGEERAKGNILERFSAQQFPDLHSELNLSSLELGDSALYFCASSVAGQAYEQYFGPGTRLTVT.

This clone appeared a few times. The V call is TRBV10-3, the J call TRBJ2-2; D is undetermined. Germline V lookup: CDR1 ENHRY, CDR2 SYGVKD. Trimming shortened V by 5 bases and J by 5 bases, and 3 bases separated the two germline ends. The CDR3 spans 11 residues. The CDR3 nucleotides read TGTGCCATCAGTCCTACCGGGGAGCTGTTTTTT. Its protein is CAISPTGELFF.

This sequence joins TRBV11-2 and TRBJ2-5, with no clear D. CDR1 and CDR2 from the germline V gene are SGHAT and FQNNGV. The CDR3 consists of 12 residues. Trimming removed 0 bases from V and 7 bases from J, with 6 bases in between. The CDR3 nucleotides read TGTGCCAGCAGCTTAGATGATCGGACCCAGTACTTC. Residues: CASSLDDRTQYF.

The chain is built from TRBV27 and TRBJ2-7; D might be TRBD2 (6 bases). Between the trimmed V and J ends, which lost 5 bases and 5 bases, there was a span of 13 bases. CDR3 size: 13 residues. Germline-derived CDR1 and CDR2 are MNHEY and SMNVEV (reference sequence). The CDR3 reads CASSPTRGNEQYF. The CDR3 nucleotides are TGTGCCAGCAGTCCAACCCGGGGGAACGAGCAGTACTTC.

The gene calls are TRBV4-1 and TRBJ2-7, with unresolved D. This CDR3 is built from 11 residues. CDR1 MGHRA and CDR2 YSYEKL come from the germline V gene. The germline V and J ends were trimmed by 0 bases and 6 bases, with 3 bases remaining between them. CDR3 in amino acids: CASSQDSEQYF. CDR3 sequence (DNA): TGCGCCAGCAGCCAAGATAGCGAGCAGTACTTC.

The chain employs TRBV25-1 and TRBJ2-3; the D is unclear. Germline CDR1 is MGHDK and CDR2 is SYGVNS. Between the trimmed V and J ends, which lost 8 bases and 4 bases, there was a span of 4 bases. This CDR3 contains 10 residues. As DNA, the CDR3 is TGTGCCAGCCTTTCAGATACGCAGTATTTT. It specifies CASLSDTQYF.

This chain joins TRBV28 and TRBJ2-1; D perhaps matches TRBD1 (6 bases). CDR1 and CDR2 (germline): MDHEN, SYDVKM. Trimming left V 2 bases short and J 7 bases short, with 6 bases between. The CDR3 is 12 residues long. In DNA form, the CDR3 reads TGTGCCAGCAGTTTACAGGGGAATGAGCAGTTCTTC. It translates to CASSLQGNEQFF.

This CDR3 is CASSFSGAGGLFF. DNA of the CDR3: TGTGCCAGCAGCTTCTCCGGGGCGGGAGGGCTGTTTTTT. The chain links TRBV27 to TRBJ2-2; TRBD2 matches at 8 bases. Trimming cost V 6 bases and J 13 bases; bases outside gene matches: 10. Germline values: CDR1 MNHEY, CDR2 SMNVEV (reference sequence). The CDR3 is made up of 13 amino acids.

This clone was seen just once. The CDR3 reads CASSPRRTRPVEEQYF. The CDR3 bases are TGTGCCAGCAGCCCGCGGCGGACCCGGCCCGTGGAGGAGCAGTACTTC. This rearrangement joins TRBV7-2 to TRBJ2-7; D is unclear. Germline assignment: CDR1 SGHTA and CDR2 FQGNSA. Deletions cut 5 bases from V and 7 bases from J, with 24 bases between. The CDR3 extends over 16 amino acids.